These 19 T cell receptor beta chains were all obtained from the same sample, sequenced in a study of T cells after yellow fever vaccination (dated by TCRdb to the late 2010s). The library was produced with 5' RACE. TCRdb records Illumina HiSeq 2500 as the sequencer. TCRdb reprocessed the public reads (quality trimming at Q25 with fastp, clone calling with MiXCR) and kept in-frame beta chains. When rows share a CDR3 protein, they turn into one entry using the most common DNA and genes. In this sample the table shows around 590,000 distinct CDR3 sequences, roughly an eighth of which occur a single time. The ten largest clones represent more than 12% of the sample. The label giving this sample's treatment or condition can be read as: live attenuated yellow fever vaccine strain. The sequenced sample was PBMCs, obtained on the day of the yellow fever booster vaccination. Receptors were obtained from a man aged 30 to 39 who received the YFV17D yellow fever vaccine.

This chain uses TRBV2 with TRBJ2-1; 10 nucleotides align to TRBD1. This CDR3 contains 15 residues. Germline CDR1 reads SNHLY; CDR2 reads FYNNEI. The ends lost 10 bases at V and 4 bases at J; junction bases unmatched: 10. The CDR3 reads CATHLTGGAYNEQFF. CDR3 nucleotides: TGTGCCACCCACCTGACAGGGGGCGCGTACAATGAGCAGTTCTTC.

This clonotype was counted a few times. This chain joins TRBV4-2 and TRBJ1-6; D is perhaps TRBD1 (5 bases). Trimming removed 0 bases from V and 7 bases from J, with 16 bases in between. The germline V gene encodes CDR1 LGHNA and CDR2 YNFKEQ. CDR3 size: 17 residues. This chain's CDR3 is CASSQESTGARNSPLHF. For the CDR3, the DNA is TGTGCCAGCAGCCAAGAGTCCACCGGGGCTCGGAATTCACCCCTCCACTTT.

V gene TRBV14 combines with J gene TRBJ2-1, with TRBD2 identical over 10 bases. The germline V gene has CDR1 SGHDN and CDR2 FVKESK. The CDR3 totals 17 residues. The V gene end was trimmed by 3 bases and the J gene end by 5 bases; junction bases not matched to a gene: 10. This CDR3 reads CASSHRRAGGYHNEQFF. DNA for the CDR3: TGTGCCAGCAGCCACCGCCGAGCGGGAGGGTACCACAATGAGCAGTTCTTC.

Comments on this clonotype: A clone one base away is much larger, so this may be a read error. This chain joins TRBV28 and TRBJ2-7; D is uncertain. The CDR3 totals 11 residues. Germline lookup yields CDR1 MDHEN and CDR2 SYDVKM. The ends were cut back, 3 bases at V and 4 bases at J, with 4 bases in the middle. CDR3 residues: CASSFKYEQYF. The CDR3 nucleotides read TGTGCCAGCAGTTTTAAGTACGAGCAGTACTTC.

The rearrangement links TRBV5-4 to TRBJ2-7; 9 nucleotides line up with TRBD1. The V and J ends lost 4 bases and 3 bases, in that order; junction bases with no gene match: 11. The CDR3 length is 16 residues. CDR1 is SGHNT, CDR2 YYREEE, per germline (reference sequence). This chain's CDR3 is CASSATGTGKDYEQYF. The CDR3 DNA reads TGTGCCAGCAGCGCTACCGGGACAGGGAAAGACTACGAGCAGTACTTC.

The chain employs TRBV11-2 and TRBJ1-2; unclear D gene. Between the trimmed V and J ends, which lost 5 bases and 8 bases, there was a span of 15 bases. The germline V gene has CDR1 SGHAT and CDR2 FQNNGV. The CDR3 covers 13 residues. The CDR3 loop reads CASSPSGEHGYTF. CDR3 coding DNA: TGTGCCAGCAGCCCATCTGGGGAACACGGCTACACCTTC. The full variable domain, rest sourced from reference TRBV11-2 and TRBJ1-2, is EAGVAQSPRYKIIEKRQSVAFWCNPISGHATLYWYQQILGQGPKLLIQFQNNGVVDDSQLPKDRFSAERLKGVDSTLKIQPAKLEDSAVYLCASSPSGEHGYTFGSGTRLTVV.

The chain links TRBV5-3 to TRBJ2-1, with 13 bases fitting TRBD2. TRBV5-3 is an open reading frame, and its role is uncertain. The CDR3 has 19 residues. Trimming at V came to 2 bases and at J to 1 base, leaving 9 bases not matched to a gene. The CDR3 DNA reads TGTGCCAGAAGCTTCCCCGGACTAGCGGGAGATTGGTCCTACAATGAGCAGTTCTTC. As protein: CARSFPGLAGDWSYNEQFF.

In its sample, this clonotype was seen a few times. The rearrangement joins TRBV20-1 to TRBJ2-1; TRBD2 matches 16 bases. The CDR3 totals 17 residues. Germline loops: CDR1 DFQATT, CDR2 SNEGSKA (reference sequence). V was pared by 5 bases and J by 6 bases, with 10 bases of the junction left unmatched. The CDR3 loop is CSASGTSGRVLINEQFF. The CDR3 DNA is TGCAGTGCTTCCGGGACTAGCGGGAGGGTCCTTATCAATGAGCAGTTCTTC.

The chain combines TRBV5-1 with TRBJ2-1, with 14 positions matching TRBD2. The CDR3 covers 15 residues. Germline V lookup: CDR1 SGHRS, CDR2 YFSETQ. Losses at the gene ends were 4 bases for V and 10 bases for J; bases not matched to a gene: 7. CDR3 protein: CASSQTSGRAEEQFF. For the CDR3, the DNA is TGCGCCAGCAGCCAGACTAGCGGGAGGGCCGAGGAGCAGTTCTTC.

This clonotype was counted once. The J gene is TRBJ2-3, the V gene TRBV19; no definite D call. Trimming cost V 3 bases and J 5 bases, with 9 bases left between them. Germline-derived CDR1 and CDR2 are LNHDA and SQIVND (reference sequence). This CDR3 contains 13 residues. The CDR3 region is CASSIRTGDTQYF. CDR3 DNA sequence: TGTGCCAGTAGTATTCGTACTGGAGATACGCAGTATTTT.

This clonotype has more than one count but fewer than ten. This chain joins TRBV3-1 and TRBJ2-1; 13 nucleotides match TRBD2. This CDR3 is built from 15 residues. Looked up from germline, CDR1 is LGHDT and CDR2 is YNNKEL (reference sequence). The V segment lost 5 bases and the J segment 9 bases; nucleotides outside the gene matches: 7. The CDR3 nucleotides read TGTGCCAGCAGCACACTAGCGGGAGGGCCTAGTGAGCAGTTCTTC. It codes for CASSTLAGGPSEQFF.

This clonotype came up many times. The chain uses TRBV7-8 and TRBJ2-7, with D unresolved. The length of the CDR3 is 15 residues. Deletions cut 1 base from V and 0 bases from J, with 10 bases between. Germline-derived CDR1 and CDR2 are SGHVS and FQNEAQ. The CDR3 region is CASSLGYTSSYEQYF. CDR3 in DNA: TGTGCCAGCAGCTTAGGATATACCAGCTCCTACGAGCAGTACTTC.

This clonotype was counted a few times. The chain is built from TRBV7-9 and TRBJ2-7; D remains unclear. CDR1 and CDR2 from the germline V gene are SEHNR and FQNEAQ (reference sequence). CDR3 length: 14 amino acids. The V end was cut by 1 base, the J end by 6 bases, with 13 bases between. The CDR3 DNA is TGTGCCAGCAGCTTAGTCGGTAGAAAGGGCGAGCAGTACTTC. Translated, it gives CASSLVGRKGEQYF.

This clonotype was seen at least ten times. This chain joins TRBV6-2 or TRBV6-3 and TRBJ2-2; D is tentatively TRBD1 or TRBD2 (5 bases each). The germline gives CDR1 MNHEY, CDR2 SVGEGT. Trimming removed 8 bases from V and 4 bases from J, with 11 bases in between. The CDR3 totals 13 residues. The CDR3 region is CASRDQSTGELFF. In DNA form, the CDR3 reads TGTGCCAGCCGGGACCAGAGCACCGGGGAGCTGTTTTTT.

This clonotype was found a few times. The CDR3 nucleotides read TGTGCCAGCACCGCCCGAGGGCGATCTAACTATGGCTACACCTTC. Translating gives CASTARGRSNYGYTF. The gene calls are TRBV6-1 and TRBJ1-2; D not resolved. Trimming removed 7 bases at V and 0 bases at J, with 15 bases between. The CDR3 runs 15 residues. Germline loops: CDR1 MNHNS, CDR2 SASEGT.

In this sample, this clonotype turned up many times. This chain connects TRBV3-1 to TRBJ1-2; D gene unclear. Looked up from germline, CDR1 is LGHDT and CDR2 is YNNKEL (reference sequence). CDR3 length: 13 amino acids. Trimming removed 2 bases from V and 5 bases from J, with 9 bases in between. This CDR3 reads CASSQRTRYGYTF. The DNA of the CDR3 is TGTGCCAGCAGCCAACGAACCAGATATGGCTACACCTTC. The full variable domain, with the rest looked up from reference TRBV3-1 and TRBJ1-2, is DTAVSQTPKYLVTQMGNDKSIKCEQNLGHDTMYWYKQDSKKFLKIMFSYNNKELIINETVPNRFSPKSPDKAHLNLHINSLELGDSAVYFCASSQRTRYGYTFGSGTRLTVV.

This clonotype was counted only a few times. The genes are TRBV7-9 and TRBJ2-7; 11 bases are a match to TRBD2. V shed 6 bases, J shed 7 bases, and the junction held 8 bases outside the gene matches. CDR1 is SEHNR, CDR2 FQNEAQ, per germline (reference sequence). The CDR3 sequence is 14 residues long. CDR3 residues: CASSSTSGSWEQYF. The CDR3 DNA sequence: TGTGCCAGCAGTTCTACTAGCGGGAGTTGGGAGCAGTACTTC.

The rearrangement uses TRBV29-1 and TRBJ2-7, with 9 bases identical to TRBD2. After removal of 6 bases from V and 0 bases from J, the junction contained 6 bases not matched to a gene. This CDR3 is 14 amino acids long. CDR1 SQVTM and CDR2 ANQGSEA come from the germline V gene. This CDR3 is CSVLLAGSSYEQYF. DNA of the CDR3: TGCAGCGTCCTTCTAGCGGGATCCTCCTACGAGCAGTACTTC.

This rearrangement joins TRBV6-2 or TRBV6-3 to TRBJ2-2; the D gene is possibly TRBD1 (6 bases). Between the trimmed V and J ends, which lost 6 bases and 4 bases, there was a span of 12 bases. Germline CDR1 and CDR2: MNHEY and SVGEGT. This CDR3 is 14 amino acids long. This CDR3 reads CASRPGQITGELFF. The CDR3 nucleotides read TGTGCCAGCAGGCCGGGACAAATCACCGGGGAGCTGTTTTTT.